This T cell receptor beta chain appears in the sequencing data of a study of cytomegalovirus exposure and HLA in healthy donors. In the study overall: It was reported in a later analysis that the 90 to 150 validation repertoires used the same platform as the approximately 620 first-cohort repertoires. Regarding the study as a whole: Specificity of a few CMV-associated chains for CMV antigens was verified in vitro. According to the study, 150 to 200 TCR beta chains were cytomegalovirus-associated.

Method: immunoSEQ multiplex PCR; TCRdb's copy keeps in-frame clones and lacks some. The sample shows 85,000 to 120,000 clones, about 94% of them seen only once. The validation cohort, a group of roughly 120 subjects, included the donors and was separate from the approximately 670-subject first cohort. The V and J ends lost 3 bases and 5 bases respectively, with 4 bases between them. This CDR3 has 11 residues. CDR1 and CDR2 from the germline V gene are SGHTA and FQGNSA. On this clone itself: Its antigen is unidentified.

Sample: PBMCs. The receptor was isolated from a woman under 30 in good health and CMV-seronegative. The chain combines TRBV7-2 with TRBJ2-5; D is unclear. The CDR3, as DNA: TGTGCCAGCAGCTTCTACGAGACCCAGTACTTC. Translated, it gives CASSFYETQYF.